This T cell receptor (beta chain) was observed in a study of T cell changes during pregnancy in multiple sclerosis (dated by TCRdb to about 2019). As for the study more broadly: Changes in the T cell repertoire over the course of pregnancy were examined in this study in women with multiple sclerosis.

As concerns this clone: Its recognized antigen is unknown. No quality values exist for individual bases; no much larger clone is one base distant.

The protocol used for the library was the immunoSEQ multiplex PCR assay. TCRdb re-hosts the immuneACCESS table, in-frame sequences only. Its copies lack some clones; in the studies checked, an unresolved V gene accounts for under half of them, and the cause for the rest is not known. This sample gives 30,000 to 40,000 clones in total; approximately 90% of them show up just once. More than 0.45% of the sample goes to the ten largest clones. This TCR was sampled from a female donor in good health, enrolled as a control in a pregnancy study. The sample in question was CD4+ T cells from peripheral blood mononuclear cells, obtained in the first trimester of pregnancy.

The CDR3 loop reads CASSRYPGQSTDTQYF. At the DNA level, the sequence is TGTGCCAGCAGCCGTTACCCGGGACAAAGCACAGATACGCAGTATTTT. The chain uses TRBV7-2 and TRBJ2-3; TRBD1 could be the D gene, as 6 bases match. The CDR3 has 16 amino acids, counting the end cysteine and phenylalanine. Only CDR3 DNA remains: 48 bases, in frame from the first base. As encoded in the germline V gene, CDR1 is SGHTA while CDR2 is FQGNSA. V loses 5 bases of germline sequence and J loses 0 bases, and the interval between the two ends is 15 bases.